This TCR beta chain was retrieved from a study of beta chain features in type 1 diabetes. For this clone: Its antigen remains unknown.

Study results and limitations: The study found fewer insertions and more deletions at VDJ junctions in type 1 diabetes patients.

Expressed TCRB transcripts were sequenced, since all the RNA that had been isolated was reverse transcribed. Repertoires were generated with immunoSEQ multiplex PCR, while TCRdb's copy carries only in-frame clones and drops some. The sample holds about 40,000 clones, about 52% seen once. Germline CDR1 is SGHRS and CDR2 is YFSETQ. The CDR3 is made up of 16 amino acids. The V gene end was trimmed by 2 bases and the J gene end by 0 bases; junction bases not matched to a gene: 5. Purity of each sorted population was above 95%. This TCR was recovered from a woman under 30 in good health. This sequence joins TRBV5-1 and TRBJ2-7, with 10 bases matching TRBD2. Sample: central memory CD4+ T cells from blood. The CDR3 DNA reads as TGCGCCAGCAGCTTTGGTTTAGCGGGAGGCTCCTACGAGCAGTACTTC. The encoded protein is CASSFGLAGGSYEQYF.